This passage covers 4 T cell receptor beta chains from one sample sequenced in a study of cytomegalovirus exposure and HLA in healthy donors. Researchers ran the PCR with 60 Vbeta and 13 Jbeta primers. Generated by immunoSEQ multiplex PCR, the TCRdb table keeps only in-frame clones and is missing some. In the table there are 100,000 to 150,000 clones, 65% to 90% of which are singletons. The sample consisted of PBMCs. The source is a middle-aged woman in good health and CMV-seronegative.

The chain is built from TRBV5-1 and TRBJ2-1, with 9 bases lining up with TRBD2. The CDR3 has 15 residues. Germline V gives CDR1 SGHRS, CDR2 YFSETQ. Trimming at V came to 4 bases and at J to 1 base, leaving 3 bases not matched to a gene. CDR3 sequence: CASSGLAGSYNEQFF. Written as DNA, the CDR3 is TGCGCCAGCAGCGGGCTAGCGGGGTCCTACAATGAGCAGTTCTTC.

The chain combines TRBV27 with TRBJ2-1; TRBD2 matches 9 bases. Per germline, CDR1 MNHEY and CDR2 SMNVEV (reference sequence). This CDR3 contains 16 residues. V shed 2 bases and J 4 bases; nucleotides not matched to a gene: 6. The CDR3 protein is CASSLPTSGIYNEQFF. DNA of the CDR3: TGTGCCAGCAGTTTACCGACTAGCGGTATATACAATGAGCAGTTCTTC.

The count of this clone is one. The chain combines TRBV7-6 with TRBJ2-1; D is perhaps TRBD1 (5 bases). The germline V and J ends were trimmed by 5 bases and 8 bases, with 16 bases remaining between them. There are 14 residues in the CDR3. Germline loops: CDR1 SGHVS, CDR2 FNYEAQ. CDR3 sequence reads: CASSPRVFGHEQFF. CDR3 DNA: TGTGCCAGCAGCCCCAGGGTTTTCGGCCATGAGCAGTTCTTC.

The genes are TRBV7-9 and TRBJ1-1; D not resolved. The CDR3 totals 11 residues. Germline CDR1 reads SEHNR; CDR2 reads FQNEAQ (reference sequence). Trimming stripped 7 bases from V and 0 bases from J, with 3 bases between. CDR3 sequence: CASTVNTEAFF. DNA for the CDR3: TGTGCCAGCACAGTGAACACTGAAGCTTTCTTT.